This passage covers 14 T cell receptor beta chains from one sample sequenced in a study of T cell repertoires in cytomegalovirus infection. TCRdb reprocessed the reads with MiXCR, giving one entry per CDR3 protein. The data contain about 900,000 distinct CDR3 sequences, around 30% of them singletons. These receptors' targets are unknown. This material consisted of cultured CD8+ T cells from PBMCs, taken from culture after CMV antigen stimulation. The receptors here all came from a human donor in good health (CMV status not recorded). Some clones in this sample may be carry-over from other donors' samples.

The chain has TRBV2 and TRBJ2-7; TRBD2 might be the D (6 bases). Looked up from germline, CDR1 is SNHLY and CDR2 is FYNNEI. V lost 6 bases to trimming and J lost 5 bases, with 17 bases between them. The CDR3 length is 14 residues. In nucleotides, the CDR3 is TGTGCCAGCAGGGAGGGTAGCCCCATCCACGAGCAGTACGTC. Residues: CASREGSPIHEQYV.

This clonotype was found a few times. The V and J genes are TRBV7-6 and TRBJ2-7; D may correspond to TRBD1 or TRBD2 (5 bases each). V lost 1 base and J lost 1, with 14 bases in between. Germline V gene data show CDR1 as SGHVS and CDR2 as FNYEAQ. There are 16 residues in the CDR3. In DNA, the CDR3 is TGTGCCAGCAGCTTAGTGCAGGGTGGAGGTTCCTACGAGCAGTACTTC. As protein: CASSLVQGGGSYEQYF.

This clonotype was recorded a few times. The chain combines TRBV7-6 with TRBJ2-3; TRBD1 agrees at 9 bases. V lost 4 bases and J lost 1; bases outside the gene matches: 3. The CDR3 has 15 amino acids. Germline V gene lookup returns CDR1 SGHVS and CDR2 FNYEAQ. CDR3 loop: CASSYTGGGTDTQYF. CDR3 nucleotides: TGTGCCAGCAGCTATACAGGGGGCGGCACAGATACGCAGTATTTT.

This clonotype has more than one count but fewer than ten. The J gene is TRBJ1-2, the V gene TRBV7-6; TRBD1 agrees at 8 bases. CDR1 and CDR2 from the germline V gene are SGHVS and FNYEAQ. V was clipped by 4 bases and J by 4 bases; unmatched bases: 11. This CDR3 has 16 amino acids. In nucleotides, the CDR3 is TGTGCCAGCAGCTCTCTTGCCAGGGACAGGCGCTATGGCTACACCTTC. Protein: CASSSLARDRRYGYTF.

The chain recombines TRBV28 with TRBJ1-1, with a tentative D call TRBD1 (6 bases). The length of the CDR3 is 12 residues. Deletions cut 4 bases from V and 8 bases from J, with 11 bases between. Germline assignment: CDR1 MDHEN and CDR2 SYDVKM. CDR3: CASSSGQYEAFF. CDR3 DNA sequence: TGTGCCAGCAGTTCGGGACAATACGAAGCTTTCTTT.

The gene calls are TRBV12-3 or TRBV12-4 and TRBJ2-1; 10 nucleotides agree with TRBD1. The V gene end was trimmed by 7 bases and the J gene end by 4 bases; junction bases not matched to a gene: 7. CDR3 length: 15 amino acids. DNA for the CDR3: TGTGCCAGCACCCTGGGACAGGGGATTTACAATGAGCAGTTCTTC. This translates into CASTLGQGIYNEQFF.

V usage is TRBV6-5 and J usage is TRBJ1-1; possible D gene TRBD1, 6 bases. The CDR3 has 19 amino acids. Germline assignment: CDR1 MNHEY and CDR2 SVGAGI. Trimming left V 0 bases short and J 3 bases short, with 23 bases between. The CDR3 reads CASSYSTSETGLFYTEAFF. The CDR3 DNA follows: TGTGCCAGCAGTTACTCGACTTCGGAGACAGGTCTCTTTTACACTGAAGCTTTCTTT.

The chain combines TRBV6-5 with TRBJ2-7; 7 nucleotides line up with TRBD1. V was clipped by 4 bases and J by 6 bases; unmatched bases: 6. Germline V gene sequence: CDR1 MNHEY, CDR2 SVGAGI. The CDR3 totals 13 residues. The CDR3 DNA sequence: TGTGCCAGCAGTTCCCGCAGGGGGATCGAGCAGTACGTC. It codes for CASSSRRGIEQYV.

This clonotype came up many times. The CDR3 loop reads CASSPVSNTGELFF. The CDR3 DNA is TGTGCCAGCAGCCCCGTCTCGAACACCGGGGAGCTGTTTTTT. The genes are TRBV7-6 and TRBJ2-2; D not certain. Germline CDR1 and CDR2: SGHVS and FNYEAQ. The V and J ends lost 5 bases and 0 bases respectively, with 7 bases between them. CDR3 size: 14 residues.

This clonotype occurred many times. The J gene is TRBJ1-2, the V gene TRBV4-1, with D maybe TRBD1 (6 bases). Germline lookup yields CDR1 MGHRA and CDR2 YSYEKL. With 6 bases removed from V and 0 bases from J, the gap between germline ends came to 11 bases. This CDR3 is built from 14 residues. CDR3 in DNA: TGCGCCAGCAGTACGACAGGATCTAACTATGGCTACACCTTC. This translates into CASSTTGSNYGYTF.

This clonotype was seen ten or more times. The chain combines TRBV12-3 or TRBV12-4 with TRBJ1-6; D possibly corresponds to TRBD1 (6 bases). Trimming took 2 bases from V and 7 from J, leaving 15 bases between them. The CDR3 has 16 residues. In DNA form, the CDR3 reads TGTGCCAGCAGTTTAATAGGGGGTGAGTCCAATTCACCCCTCCACTTT. It yields the protein CASSLIGGESNSPLHF.

The chain has TRBV12-3 or TRBV12-4 and TRBJ1-1; TRBD1 might be the D (5 bases). The V gene lost 7 bases and the J gene lost 5 bases, with 14 bases spanning the gap. CDR3 size: 13 residues. CDR3 in DNA: TGTGCCAGCACCTCCGGGGGACTTACTGAAGCTTTCTTT. Protein product: CASTSGGLTEAFF.

The rearrangement joins TRBV10-3 to TRBJ1-1; no clear D gene. Germline V lookup: CDR1 ENHRY, CDR2 SYGVKD. The CDR3 spans 12 residues. The V gene lost 5 bases and the J gene lost 1 base, with 5 bases spanning the gap. This chain's CDR3 is CAISNPNTEAFF. CDR3 in DNA: TGTGCCATCAGTAACCCGAACACTGAAGCTTTCTTT.

The J gene is TRBJ2-3, the V gene TRBV10-2; D remains ambiguous. CDR3 length: 13 amino acids. Looked up from germline, CDR1 is WSHSY and CDR2 is SAAADI. Trimming removed 4 bases at V and 0 bases at J, with 5 bases between. CDR3 coding DNA: TGCGCCAGCAGTGTGTTGAGCACAGATACGCAGTATTTT. It is translated as CASSVLSTDTQYF.